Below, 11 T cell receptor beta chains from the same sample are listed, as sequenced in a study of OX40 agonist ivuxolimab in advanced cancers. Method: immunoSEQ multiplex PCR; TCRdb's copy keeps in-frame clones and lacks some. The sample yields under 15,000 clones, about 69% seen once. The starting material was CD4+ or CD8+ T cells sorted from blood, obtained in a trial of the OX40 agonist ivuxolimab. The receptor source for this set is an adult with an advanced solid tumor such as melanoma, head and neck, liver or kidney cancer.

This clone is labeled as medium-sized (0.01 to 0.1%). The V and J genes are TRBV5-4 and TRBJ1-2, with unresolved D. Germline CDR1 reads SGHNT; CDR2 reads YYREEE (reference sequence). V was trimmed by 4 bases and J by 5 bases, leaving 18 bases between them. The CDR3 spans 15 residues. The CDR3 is CASSLVGRFDYGYTF. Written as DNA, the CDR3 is TGTGCCAGCAGCCTCGTGGGGAGGTTCGATTATGGCTACACCTTC. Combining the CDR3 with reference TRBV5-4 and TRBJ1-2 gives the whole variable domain ETGVTQSPTHLIKTRGQQVTLRCSSQSGHNTVSWYQQALGQGPQFIFQYYREEENGRGNFPPRFSGLQFPNYSSELNVNALELDDSALYLCASSLVGRFDYGYTFGSGTRLTVV.

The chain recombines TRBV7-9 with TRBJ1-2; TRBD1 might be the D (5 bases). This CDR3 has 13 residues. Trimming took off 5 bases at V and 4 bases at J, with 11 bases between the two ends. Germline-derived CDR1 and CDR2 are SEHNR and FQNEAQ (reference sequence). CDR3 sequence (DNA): TGTGCCAGCAGCCAGGGACTCGGCTATGGCTACACCTTC. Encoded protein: CASSQGLGYGYTF. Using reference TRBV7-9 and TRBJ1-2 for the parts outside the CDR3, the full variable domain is DTGVSQNPRHKITKRGQNVTFRCDPISEHNRLYWYRQTLGQGPEFLTYFQNEAQLEKSRLLSDRFSAERPKGSFSTLEIQRTEQGDSAMYLCASSQGLGYGYTFGSGTRLTVV.

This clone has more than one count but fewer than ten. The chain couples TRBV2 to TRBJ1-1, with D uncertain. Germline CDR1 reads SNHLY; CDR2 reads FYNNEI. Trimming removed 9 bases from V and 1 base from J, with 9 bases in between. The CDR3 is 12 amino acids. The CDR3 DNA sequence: TGTGCCAGTAATCAGGCGAACACTGAAGCTTTCTTT. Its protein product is CASNQANTEAFF. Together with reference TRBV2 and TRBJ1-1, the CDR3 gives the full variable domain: EPEVTQTPSHQVTQMGQEVILRCVPISNHLYFYWYRQILGQKVEFLVSFYNNEISEKSEIFDDQFSVERPDGSNFTLKIRSTKLEDSAMYFCASNQANTEAFFGQGTRLTVV.

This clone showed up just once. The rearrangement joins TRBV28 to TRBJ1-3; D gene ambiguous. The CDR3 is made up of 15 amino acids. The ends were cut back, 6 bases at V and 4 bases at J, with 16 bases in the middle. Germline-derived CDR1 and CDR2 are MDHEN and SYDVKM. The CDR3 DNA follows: TGTGCCAGCAGCCCCGACATGGATGGAGGAAACACCATATATTTT. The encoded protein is CASSPDMDGGNTIYF.

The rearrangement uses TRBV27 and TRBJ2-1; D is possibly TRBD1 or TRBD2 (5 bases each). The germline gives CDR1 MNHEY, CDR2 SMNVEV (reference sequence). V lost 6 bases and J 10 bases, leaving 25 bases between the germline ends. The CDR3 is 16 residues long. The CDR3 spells CASRLGWELSSGEQFF. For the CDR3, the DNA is TGTGCCAGCAGACTTGGGTGGGAGTTGTCCTCAGGGGAGCAGTTCTTC.

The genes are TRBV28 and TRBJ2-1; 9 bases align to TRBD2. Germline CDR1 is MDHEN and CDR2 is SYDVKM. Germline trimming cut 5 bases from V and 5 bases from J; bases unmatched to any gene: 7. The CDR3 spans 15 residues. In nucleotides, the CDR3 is TGTGCCAGCAGTGGAGAACTAGCGGGTGACAATGAGCAGTTCTTC. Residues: CASSGELAGDNEQFF.

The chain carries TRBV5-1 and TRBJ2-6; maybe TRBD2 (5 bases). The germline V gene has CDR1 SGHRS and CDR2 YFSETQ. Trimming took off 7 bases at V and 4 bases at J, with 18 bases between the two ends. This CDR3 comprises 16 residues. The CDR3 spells CASDEGIATGANVLTF. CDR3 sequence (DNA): TGCGCCAGCGACGAGGGAATAGCGACCGGGGCCAACGTCCTGACTTTC.

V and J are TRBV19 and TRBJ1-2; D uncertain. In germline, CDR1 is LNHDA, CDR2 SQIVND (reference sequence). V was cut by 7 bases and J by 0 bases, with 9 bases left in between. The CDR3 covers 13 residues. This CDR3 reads CASTETSNYGYTF. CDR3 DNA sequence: TGTGCCAGTACCGAGACTTCTAACTATGGCTACACCTTC. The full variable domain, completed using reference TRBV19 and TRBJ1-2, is DGGITQSPKYLFRKEGQNVTLSCEQNLNHDAMYWYRQDPGQGLRLIYYSQIVNDFQKGDIAEGYSVSREKKESFPLTVTSAQKNPTAFYLCASTETSNYGYTFGSGTRLTVV.

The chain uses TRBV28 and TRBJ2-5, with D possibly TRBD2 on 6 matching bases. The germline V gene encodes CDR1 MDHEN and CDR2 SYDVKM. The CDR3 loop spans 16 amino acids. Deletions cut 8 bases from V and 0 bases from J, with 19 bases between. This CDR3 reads CASPLEGRRYQETQYF. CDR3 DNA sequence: TGTGCCAGCCCCTTGGAGGGGCGCCGGTACCAAGAGACCCAGTACTTC.

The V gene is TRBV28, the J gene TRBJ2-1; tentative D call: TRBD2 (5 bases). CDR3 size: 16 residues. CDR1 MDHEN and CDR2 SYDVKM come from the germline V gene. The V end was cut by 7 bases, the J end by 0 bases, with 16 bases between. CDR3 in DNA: TGTGCCAGCACCCCAACTAGGGAACCCTCCTACAATGAGCAGTTCTTC. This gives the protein CASTPTREPSYNEQFF.

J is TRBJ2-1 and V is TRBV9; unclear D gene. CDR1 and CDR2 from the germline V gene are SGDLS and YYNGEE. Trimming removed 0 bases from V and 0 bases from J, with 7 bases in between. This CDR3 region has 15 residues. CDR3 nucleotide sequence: TGTGCCAGCAGCGTAGGGGATAGCTCCTACAATGAGCAGTTCTTC. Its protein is CASSVGDSSYNEQFF. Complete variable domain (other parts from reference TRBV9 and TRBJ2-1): DSGVTQTPKHLITATGQRVTLRCSPRSGDLSVYWYQQSLDQGLQFLIQYYNGEERAKGNILERFSAQQFPDLHSELNLSSLELGDSALYFCASSVGDSSYNEQFFGPGTRLTVL.